Below, 17 T cell receptor beta chains from the same sample are listed, as sequenced in a study of blood T cells in healthy people across ages. Next came a second PCR, run for about 7 to 12 cycles, which used a sample-barcoded 5' primer along with a J-beta primer mix. TCRdb independently ran MiXCR on the 5' RACE reads; one entry per CDR3 protein. The table records roughly 1,500,000 distinct CDR3 sequences, about 32% of them present only once. Sequencing was done on a sample of blood. The receptors were gathered from a woman in her twenties or thirties in good health.

This clonotype was seen many times. The chain couples TRBV20-1 to TRBJ2-3; 10 positions match TRBD2. The germline V gene has CDR1 DFQATT and CDR2 SNEGSKA (reference sequence). Trimming at V came to 0 bases and at J to 8 bases, leaving 8 bases not matched to a gene. The CDR3 consists of 15 residues. DNA for the CDR3: TGCAGTGCTAGAGAGGGTAGCGGGGGGTTCGGTACGCAGTATTTT. The encoded protein is CSAREGSGGFGTQYF.

This clonotype was detected once. The junction departs from germline at one end; a sequencing error may be responsible. The rearrangement joins TRBV9 to TRBJ1-1; D ambiguous. Germline V gene data show CDR1 as SGDLS and CDR2 as YYNGEE. The CDR3 has 13 amino acids. CDR3: CAGSVSRGAEAFF. CDR3 coding DNA: TGTGCCGGCAGCGTATCCCGCGGAGCTGAAGCTTTCTTT.

This clonotype was counted many times. The chain carries TRBV7-9 and TRBJ2-3, with a tentative D call TRBD1 (6 bases). CDR1 and CDR2 (germline): SEHNR, FQNEAQ (reference sequence). Deletions cut 5 bases from V and 3 bases from J, with 18 bases between. This CDR3 contains 16 residues. CDR3 region: CASSTERGRWTDTQYF. The DNA of the CDR3 is TGTGCCAGCAGCACCGAGAGGGGGAGATGGACAGATACGCAGTATTTT.

To note about this clonotype: A much more abundant neighbour one base away suggests this may be a read error. DNA of the CDR3: TGCAGCGTTGACCCAATCCGGGACAGTTATAGCTACACCTTC. Its translation: CSVDPIRDSYSYTF. The rearrangement joins TRBV29-1 to TRBJ1-2; 7 bases agree with TRBD1. This CDR3 region has 14 residues. Germline lookup yields CDR1 SQVTM and CDR2 ANQGSEA. J was trimmed by 9 bases and V by 3 bases; bases with no gene match: 13.

This clonotype was detected a few times. V is TRBV15 and J is TRBJ2-7, with 9 positions matching TRBD1. V shed 4 bases and J 5 bases; nucleotides not matched to a gene: 6. Germline lookup yields CDR1 LNHNV and CDR2 YYDKDF (reference sequence). The CDR3 is 14 residues long. The CDR3 region is CATSNPGTGHEQYF. The CDR3 DNA reads TGTGCCACCAGCAACCCCGGGACAGGGCACGAGCAGTACTTC. Full variable domain (missing parts from reference TRBV15 and TRBJ2-7): DAMVIQNPRYQVTQFGKPVTLSCSQTLNHNVMYWYQQKSSQAPKLLFHYYDKDFNNEADTPDNFQSRRPNTSFCFLDIRSPGLGDTAMYLCATSNPGTGHEQYFGPGTRLTVT.

This clonotype was observed a few times. This chain links TRBV4-1 with TRBJ2-1; TRBD2 aligns across 7 bases. This CDR3 contains 14 residues. Germline CDR1 is MGHRA and CDR2 is YSYEKL. V lost 0 bases, J lost 6 bases, and 2 bases stayed unmatched. The DNA for the CDR3 is TGCGCCAGCAGCCAAGAGGGACTAAGCAATGAGCAGTTCTTC. Translated, it gives CASSQEGLSNEQFF.

This clonotype was seen only a few times. The chain carries TRBV12-3 or TRBV12-4 and TRBJ2-5, with a tentative D call TRBD2 (7 bases). Trimming stripped 4 bases from V and 6 bases from J, with 18 bases between. CDR3 size: 15 residues. CDR3 coding DNA: TGTGCCAGCAGTTCAAGGGGGGGGGCAGGAAAGACCCAGTACTTC. Protein: CASSSRGGAGKTQYF.

This clonotype was seen more than once but under ten times. V and J are TRBV29-1 and TRBJ2-1; D may be TRBD1 or TRBD2 (6 bases each). There are 17 residues in the CDR3. CDR1 is SQVTM and CDR2 is ANQGSEA in the germline V gene. V gave up 4 bases and J gave up 1 base, with 20 bases separating them. The CDR3 is CSVVKRGEMVSYNEQFF. For the CDR3, the DNA is TGCAGCGTTGTGAAAAGGGGGGAAATGGTGTCCTACAATGAGCAGTTCTTC.

This chain joins TRBV20-1 and TRBJ2-3; 8 bases map to TRBD1. CDR1 and CDR2 from the germline V gene are DFQATT and SNEGSKA (reference sequence). Unmatched junction bases numbered 11, after V lost 3 bases and J lost 3 bases. CDR3 length: 16 amino acids. The CDR3 here is CSASPPDRERTDTQYF. CDR3 nucleotides: TGCAGTGCTAGCCCCCCGGACAGGGAAAGGACAGATACGCAGTATTTT.

In the case of this clonotype: Since a much larger clone is just one base distant, this may be a read error. The chain employs TRBV7-9 and TRBJ2-5; the D gene is possibly TRBD1 (5 bases). The CDR3 covers 15 residues. Looked up from germline, CDR1 is SEHNR and CDR2 is FQNEAQ (reference sequence). The V and J ends lost 2 bases and 1 base respectively, with 11 bases between them. CDR3 in amino acids: CASSLHRQRQETQYF. As DNA, the CDR3 is TGTGCCAGCAGCTTACACAGACAGCGCCAAGAGACCCAGTACTTC.

There are a few counts of this clonotype. J is TRBJ2-3 and V is TRBV4-2; 9 bases line up with TRBD2. Germline V gene sequence: CDR1 LGHNA, CDR2 YNFKEQ. This CDR3 has 16 residues. Trimming took 1 base from V and 4 from J; bases not matched to a gene: 6. The CDR3 reads CASSQVKRGAPDTQYF. In DNA form, the CDR3 reads TGTGCCAGCAGCCAAGTCAAGCGGGGGGCCCCAGATACGCAGTATTTT.

This clonotype was seen many times. V and J are TRBV20-1 and TRBJ2-4; D may be TRBD2 (6 bases). V was trimmed by 0 bases and J by 7 bases, leaving 10 bases between them. Germline CDR1 reads DFQATT; CDR2 reads SNEGSKA (reference sequence). This CDR3 comprises 13 residues. DNA of the CDR3: TGCAGTGCTAGAGATCTTGGGGGGAACATTCAGTACTTC. Encoded protein: CSARDLGGNIQYF.

The V call is TRBV5-4, the J call TRBJ1-2; no definite D call. V lost 0 bases and J lost 6, with 15 bases in between. Germline V gives CDR1 SGHNT, CDR2 YYREEE (reference sequence). The CDR3 sequence is 15 residues long. CDR3 in amino acids: CASSLAAGAYDGYTF. CDR3 in DNA: TGTGCCAGCAGCTTGGCGGCAGGAGCCTACGATGGCTACACCTTC.

This clonotype has a count of ten or more. The chain couples TRBV7-3 to TRBJ2-6; D not resolved. V was shortened by 5 bases and J by 1 base, with 12 bases between the two germline ends. The CDR3 runs to 16 residues. Germline assignment: CDR1 SGHTA and CDR2 FQGTGA. CDR3 nucleotide sequence: TGTGCCAGCAGCACATTACCGCCGTCTGGGGCCAACGTCCTGACTTTC. It translates to CASSTLPPSGANVLTF. Filled out from reference TRBV7-3 and TRBJ2-6, the complete variable domain reads GAGVSQTPSNKVTEKGKYVELRCDPISGHTALYWYRQSLGQGPEFLIYFQGTGAADDSGLPNDRFFAVRPEGSVSTLKIQRTERGDSAVYLCASSTLPPSGANVLTFGAGSRLTVL.

The chain joins TRBV9 to TRBJ2-3, with 7 positions matching TRBD2. In germline, CDR1 is SGDLS, CDR2 YYNGEE. The CDR3 totals 17 residues. V lost 0 bases to trimming and J lost 3 bases; unmatched junction nucleotides: 10. CDR3 region: CASSVETPWEGTDTQYF. CDR3 DNA sequence: TGTGCCAGCAGCGTAGAGACGCCCTGGGAGGGTACAGATACGCAGTATTTT.

This clonotype was found a few times. V and J are TRBV12-3 or TRBV12-4 and TRBJ2-7; TRBD1 might be the D (5 bases). The length of the CDR3 is 14 residues. V lost 8 bases, J lost 3 bases, and 17 bases lay in between. The CDR3 region is CASGPGDSLYEQYF. For the CDR3, the DNA is TGTGCCAGCGGCCCCGGCGACAGTCTCTACGAGCAGTACTTC.

In this sample, this clonotype turned up many times. The chain carries TRBV6-2 or TRBV6-3 and TRBJ2-7; D remains unclear. CDR3 length: 13 amino acids. Trimming left V 6 bases short and J 7 bases short, with 16 bases between. Germline lookup yields CDR1 MNHEY and CDR2 SVGEGT. CDR3 in amino acids: CASRRVRFGEQYF. In DNA, the CDR3 is TGTGCCAGCAGACGGGTTCGATTTGGAGAGCAGTACTTC.